This is a list of T cell receptor beta chains from one sample in a study of shared clonotypes between healthy human individuals. Sequencing used immunoSEQ multiplex PCR; TCRdb keeps in-frame clones, though not all of them. The sample holds 2,500,000 or so clones, around nine tenths seen once. The specimen was naive CD4+ T cells sorted from blood. The receptors stem from a man between 18 and 29 years old in good health. CDR3s include the opening cysteine and the closing phenylalanine or tryptophan. Fields, in order: clone size, V gene, J gene, D gene, CDR3 DNA, CDR3 protein. The D gene is left open where the match is weak. A clone size is listed for some rows: how often the clone was seen (once, few, many), or a class if it is expanded.

once	TRBV5-1	TRBJ2-3	TRBD2	TGCGCCAGCAGCTTGGATCGGGCGGGGGGCCGCACAGATACGCAGTATTTT	CASSLDRAGGRTDTQYF
NA	TRBV4-3	TRBJ1-1	TRBD1	TGCGCCAGCAGCCAAAAGATCAGGGGGCTCACTGAAGCTTTCTTT	CASSQKIRGLTEAFF
NA	TRBV25-1	TRBJ2-7	NA	TGTGCCAGCAGCCGGCGGGCGGGGAGCTCCTACGAGCAGTACTTC	CASSRRAGSSYEQYF
NA	TRBV5-1	TRBJ1-4	NA	TGCGCCAGCAGCTTGGGGGGACCAAATGAAAAACTGTTTTTT	CASSLGGPNEKLFF
once	TRBV7-2	TRBJ1-6	NA	TGTGCCAGCCAAGATCGGGACACTAATTCACCCCTCCACTTT	CASQDRDTNSPLHF
NA	TRBV4-1	TRBJ1-3	NA	TGCGCCAGCAGCCAACTGGGACTTCTCAGCTCTGGAAACACCATATATTTT	CASSQLGLLSSGNTIYF
NA	TRBV18	TRBJ2-7	NA	TGTGCCAGCTCACGCCTGGGGAACGAGCAGTACTTC	CASSRLGNEQYF
NA	TRBV7-2	TRBJ2-2	NA	TGTGCCAGCAGCCGTGACTACCAAACCGGGGAGCTGTTTTTT	CASSRDYQTGELFF
NA	TRBV5-1	TRBJ2-5	TRBD1	TGCGCCAGCGGACCGACAGGGGGCGCAGAGACCCAGTACTTC	CASGPTGGAETQYF
NA	TRBV7-3	TRBJ1-1	NA	TGTGCCAGCAACCAAATGGGAGGAACTGAAGCTTTCTTT	CASNQMGGTEAFF
NA	TRBV25-1	TRBJ1-2	NA	TGTGCCAGCAGTGAATCCGGAGGGAGCCATGGCTACACCTTC	CASSESGGSHGYTF
NA	TRBV7-2	TRBJ2-6	NA	TGTGCCAGCAGCCGACCGGGGGCCAACGTCCTGACTTTC	CASSRPGANVLTF
NA	TRBV18	TRBJ2-2	NA	TGTGCCAGCTCCCCCTCCGGGACGCCCCCCGGGGAGCTGTTTTTT	CASSPSGTPPGELFF
NA	TRBV7-2	TRBJ1-5	NA	TGTGCCAGCAGACCTAGACAAAGCGAGTCAAACCAGCCCCAGCATTTT	CASRPRQSESNQPQHF
NA	TRBV28	TRBJ1-5	NA	TGTGCCAGCAGCCCTCAACAACAGCCCCAGCATTTT	CASSPQQQPQHF
NA	TRBV19	TRBJ1-2	NA	TGTGCCAGTAGTATAGAACCCGACAGCACAAATAACTATGGCTACACCTTC	CASSIEPDSTNNYGYTF
NA	TRBV29-1	TRBJ2-7	NA	TGCAGCGTTCAGGACAGGACTACGCAGCAGTACTTC	CSVQDRTTQQYF
few	TRBV27	TRBJ1-1	NA	TGTGCCAGCAACCCGACAGGAGGGATTACAGCTTTCTTT	CASNPTGGITAFF
NA	TRBV7-9	TRBJ1-4	NA	TGTGCCAGCAGCTTAGTTTCAGGAAAACTGTTTTTT	CASSLVSGKLFF
once	TRBV19	TRBJ2-2	TRBD1	TGTGCAGTAACCGGGACAGGTAACACCGGGGAGCTGTTTTTT	CAVTGTGNTGELFF
NA	TRBV2	TRBJ2-5	TRBD2	TGTGCCAGCAGTGAAGGAAAATTAGCGGGAGGGTACCAAGAGACCCAGTACTTC	CASSEGKLAGGYQETQYF
NA	TRBV2	TRBJ2-1	TRBD2	TGTGCCAGCAGTGAGTCGCCTAGCGGGAGGGATGGTGAGCAGTTCTTC	CASSESPSGRDGEQFF